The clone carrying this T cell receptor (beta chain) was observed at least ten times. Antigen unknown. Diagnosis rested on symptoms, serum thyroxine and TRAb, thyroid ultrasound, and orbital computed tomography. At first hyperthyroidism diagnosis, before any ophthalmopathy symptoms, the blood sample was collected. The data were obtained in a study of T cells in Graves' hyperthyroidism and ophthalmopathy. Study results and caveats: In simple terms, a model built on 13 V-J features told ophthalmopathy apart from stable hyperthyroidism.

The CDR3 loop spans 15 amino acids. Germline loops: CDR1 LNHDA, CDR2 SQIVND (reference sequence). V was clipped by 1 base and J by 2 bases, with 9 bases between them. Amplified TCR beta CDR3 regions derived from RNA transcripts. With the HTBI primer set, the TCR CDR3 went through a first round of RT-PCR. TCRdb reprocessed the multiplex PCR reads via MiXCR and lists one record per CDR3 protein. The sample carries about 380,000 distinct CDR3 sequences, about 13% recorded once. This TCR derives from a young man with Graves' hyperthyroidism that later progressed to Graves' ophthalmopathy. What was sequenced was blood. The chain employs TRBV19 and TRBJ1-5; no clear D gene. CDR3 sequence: CASSIVRSGNQPQHF. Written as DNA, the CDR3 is TGTGCCAGTAGTATAGTGCGGAGCGGCAATCAGCCCCAGCATTTT.